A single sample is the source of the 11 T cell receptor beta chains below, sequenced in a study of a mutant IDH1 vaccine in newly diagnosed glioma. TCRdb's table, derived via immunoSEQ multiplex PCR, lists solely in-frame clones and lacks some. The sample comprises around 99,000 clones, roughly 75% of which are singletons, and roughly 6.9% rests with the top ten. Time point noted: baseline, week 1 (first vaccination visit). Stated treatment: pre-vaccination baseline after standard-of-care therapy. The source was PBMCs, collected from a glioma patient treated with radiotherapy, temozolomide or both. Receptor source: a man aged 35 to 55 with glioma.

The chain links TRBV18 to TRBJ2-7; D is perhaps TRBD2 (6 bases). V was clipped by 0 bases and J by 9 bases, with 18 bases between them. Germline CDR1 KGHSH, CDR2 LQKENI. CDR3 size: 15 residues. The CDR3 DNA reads TGTGCCAGCTCACCACCTAGCGGCGGCCTACGGGCGCAGTACTTC. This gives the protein CASSPPSGGLRAQYF.

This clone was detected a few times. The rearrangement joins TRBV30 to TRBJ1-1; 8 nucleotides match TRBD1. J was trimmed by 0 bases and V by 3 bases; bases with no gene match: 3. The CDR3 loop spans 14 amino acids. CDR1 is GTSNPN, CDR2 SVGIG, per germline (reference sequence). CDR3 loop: CAWSLDRVNTEAFF. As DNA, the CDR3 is TGTGCCTGGAGCTTGGACAGGGTGAACACTGAAGCTTTCTTT.

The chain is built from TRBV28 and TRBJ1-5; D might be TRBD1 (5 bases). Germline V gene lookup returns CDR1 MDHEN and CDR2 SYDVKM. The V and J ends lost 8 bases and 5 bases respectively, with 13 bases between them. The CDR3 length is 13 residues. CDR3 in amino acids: CASGRGYHQPQHF. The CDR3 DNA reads TGTGCCAGCGGACGGGGGTATCATCAGCCCCAGCATTTT.

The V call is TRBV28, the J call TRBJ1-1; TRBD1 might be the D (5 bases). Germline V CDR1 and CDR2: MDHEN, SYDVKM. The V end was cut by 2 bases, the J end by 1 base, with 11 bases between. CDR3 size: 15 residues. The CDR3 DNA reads TGTGCCAGCAGTTTAAGCGGGACGGAGAACACTGAAGCTTTCTTT. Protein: CASSLSGTENTEAFF.

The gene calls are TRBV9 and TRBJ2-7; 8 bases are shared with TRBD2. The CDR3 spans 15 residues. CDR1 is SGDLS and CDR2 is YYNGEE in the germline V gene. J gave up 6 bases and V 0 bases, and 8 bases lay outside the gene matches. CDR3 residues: CASSVGAGEVSEQYF. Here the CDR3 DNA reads TGTGCCAGCAGCGTAGGAGCGGGAGAAGTTAGCGAGCAGTACTTC.

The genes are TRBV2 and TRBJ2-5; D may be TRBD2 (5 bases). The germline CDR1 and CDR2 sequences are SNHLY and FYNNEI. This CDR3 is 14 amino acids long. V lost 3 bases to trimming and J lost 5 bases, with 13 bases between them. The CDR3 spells CASSDSPDFETQYF. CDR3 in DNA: TGTGCCAGCAGTGACTCCCCGGACTTCGAGACCCAGTACTTC.

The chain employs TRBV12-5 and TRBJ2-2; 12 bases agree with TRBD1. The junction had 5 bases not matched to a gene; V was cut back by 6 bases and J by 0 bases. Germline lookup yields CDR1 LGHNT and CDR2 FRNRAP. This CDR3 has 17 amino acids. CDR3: CASGFGTGGPNTGELFF. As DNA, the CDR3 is TGTGCTAGTGGCTTCGGGACAGGGGGCCCGAACACCGGGGAGCTGTTTTTT.

The CDR3 coding sequence is TGTGCCAGCAGCAAGCGGGATCGGTATCGGGAAAACATTCAGTACTTC. It codes for CASSKRDRYRENIQYF. The genes are TRBV21-1 and TRBJ2-4; TRBD2, as called in the table, went unchecked against the DNA. TRBV21-1 is a pseudogene locus. The CDR3 is made up of 16 amino acids.

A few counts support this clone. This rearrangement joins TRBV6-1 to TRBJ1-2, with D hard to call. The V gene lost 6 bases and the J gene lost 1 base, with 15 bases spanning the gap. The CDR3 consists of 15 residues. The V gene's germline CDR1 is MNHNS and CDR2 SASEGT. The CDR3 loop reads CASRPAPASNYGYTF. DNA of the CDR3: TGTGCCAGCAGGCCCGCCCCGGCAAGTAACTATGGCTACACCTTC.

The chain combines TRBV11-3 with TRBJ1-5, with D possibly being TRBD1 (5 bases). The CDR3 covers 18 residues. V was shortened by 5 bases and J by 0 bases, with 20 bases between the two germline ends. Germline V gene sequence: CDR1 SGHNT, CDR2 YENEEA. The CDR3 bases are TGTGCCAGCAGCCCTAGGTTTCGGGGCTGTTATAGCAATCAGCCCCAGCATTTT. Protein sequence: CASSPRFRGCYSNQPQHF.

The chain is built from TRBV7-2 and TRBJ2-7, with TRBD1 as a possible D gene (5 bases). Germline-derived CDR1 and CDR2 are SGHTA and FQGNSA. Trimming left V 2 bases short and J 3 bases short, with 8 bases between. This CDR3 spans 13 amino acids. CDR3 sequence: CASSLIRDYEQYF. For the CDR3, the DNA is TGTGCCAGCAGCTTAATCAGGGACTACGAGCAGTACTTC.